The 14 T cell receptor beta chains presented below share a single source sample, sequenced in a study of blood T cell repertoires in COVID-19. Clones were sequenced by immunoSEQ multiplex PCR, and TCRdb holds only the in-frame ones, with some missing. This table holds about 200,000 clones, around 90% found once. The sample taken for sequencing was peripheral blood. The receptors were gathered from a man aged 45-65 years with acute or convalescent COVID-19.

The V gene is TRBV9, the J gene TRBJ1-4; D not certain. Germline V gives CDR1 SGDLS, CDR2 YYNGEE. The V end lost 5 bases, the J end lost 6 bases, and 11 bases lay between the germline ends. This CDR3 spans 13 amino acids. CDR3 nucleotide sequence: TGTGCCAGCAGTCGGCTGGCGGATGAAAAACTGTTTTTT. Encoded protein: CASSRLADEKLFF.

The chain uses TRBV25-1 and TRBJ2-2, with 9 bases identical to TRBD1. V was pared by 5 bases and J by 4 bases, with 2 bases of the junction left unmatched. Germline assignment: CDR1 MGHDK and CDR2 SYGVNS. The CDR3 has 14 amino acids. The CDR3 loop reads CASSPTGGTGELFF. The CDR3 DNA sequence: TGTGCCAGCAGTCCGACAGGGGGCACCGGGGAGCTGTTTTTT.

The chain has TRBV5-8 and TRBJ2-3; 9 bases match TRBD1. Germline V gene sequence: CDR1 SGHTS, CDR2 YDEGEE. This CDR3 spans 15 amino acids. V was clipped by 4 bases and J by 5 bases; unmatched bases: 8. DNA for the CDR3: TGTGCCAGCAGCCAACCGGGACAGGGTGGAGATACGCAGTATTTT. As protein: CASSQPGQGGDTQYF.

V and J are TRBV5-1 and TRBJ2-1; D is undetermined. The V gene lost 0 bases and the J gene lost 2 bases, with 9 bases spanning the gap. This CDR3 comprises 15 residues. Germline CDR1 SGHRS, CDR2 YFSETQ. CDR3 DNA: TGCGCCAGCAGCTTGGAGGTAGCCACCTACAATGAGCAGTTCTTC. Amino acid sequence: CASSLEVATYNEQFF.

This clone has more than one count but fewer than ten. This chain uses TRBV28 with TRBJ1-4; D is unclear. The V end was cut by 5 bases, the J end by 4 bases, with 14 bases between. This CDR3 is built from 15 residues. The V gene's germline CDR1 is MDHEN and CDR2 SYDVKM. CDR3 in DNA: TGTGCCAGCAGTCCCCCTGGCAGGATTAATGAAAAACTGTTTTTT. Residues: CASSPPGRINEKLFF.

J is TRBJ2-7 and V is TRBV4-1; 9 bases fit TRBD2. Germline CDR1 reads MGHRA; CDR2 reads YSYEKL. V was clipped by 0 bases and J by 0 bases; unmatched bases: 6. The CDR3 runs to 17 residues. The CDR3 is CASSQDSSGTFSYEQYF. DNA of the CDR3: TGCGCCAGCAGCCAAGATTCTAGCGGGACCTTCTCCTACGAGCAGTACTTC.

The chain joins TRBV24-1 to TRBJ2-5, with 13 bases lining up with TRBD2. This CDR3 is built from 17 residues. CDR1 and CDR2 from the germline V gene are KGHDR and SFDVKD. J gave up 1 base and V 7 bases, and 8 bases lay outside the gene matches. Here the CDR3 DNA reads TGTGCCACCAGCGTTGGGAGGACTAGCGGGAGCCAAGAGACCCAGTACTTC. It encodes CATSVGRTSGSQETQYF.

CDR3 loop: CASSLVAGVGNGYTF. In DNA form, the CDR3 reads TGCGCCAGCAGCTTGGTGGCAGGGGTAGGGAATGGCTACACCTTC. The chain carries TRBV5-1 and TRBJ1-2, with a possible D match to TRBD1 (6 bases). V was clipped by 0 bases and J by 6 bases, with 15 bases between them. CDR1 and CDR2 from the germline V gene are SGHRS and YFSETQ. The CDR3 sequence is 15 residues long.

The chain links TRBV27 to TRBJ2-3, with D possibly being TRBD1 (6 bases). V lost 6 bases and J 2 bases, leaving 18 bases between the germline ends. CDR3 length: 16 amino acids. CDR1 and CDR2 from the germline V gene are MNHEY and SMNVEV (reference sequence). CDR3 loop: CASRDSQQSTTDTQYF. In nucleotides, the CDR3 is TGTGCCAGCAGGGACAGTCAGCAGAGCACCACAGATACGCAGTATTTT.

The rearrangement joins TRBV19 to TRBJ1-4; D uncertain. V was shortened by 5 bases and J by 6 bases, with 16 bases between the two germline ends. Germline loops: CDR1 LNHDA, CDR2 SQIVND (reference sequence). CDR3 size: 15 residues. This chain's CDR3 is CASSPLTAGYEKLFF. The CDR3 coding sequence is TGTGCCAGTAGTCCGCTCACGGCGGGTTATGAAAAACTGTTTTTT.

The chain joins TRBV6-2 or TRBV6-3 to TRBJ2-1; no reliable D call. The germline V and J ends were trimmed by 2 bases and 3 bases, with 5 bases remaining between them. The CDR3 runs to 13 residues. CDR1 is MNHEY, CDR2 SVGEGT, per germline. In nucleotides, the CDR3 is TGTGCCAGCAGTTACGAGATCTACAATGAGCAGTTCTTC. It yields the protein CASSYEIYNEQFF.

This chain joins TRBV4-2 and TRBJ2-3; weak D call: TRBD2 (6 bases). V was trimmed by 1 base and J by 1 base, leaving 15 bases between them. Germline assignment: CDR1 LGHNA and CDR2 YNFKEQ. CDR3 length equals 17 residues. DNA of the CDR3: TGTGCCAGCAGCCAAGTCGGGGTGGCTAGCGGCACAGATACGCAGTATTTT. It codes for CASSQVGVASGTDTQYF.

This clone appeared a single time. The chain combines TRBV5-1 with TRBJ2-7, with TRBD1 as a possible D gene (6 bases). Trimming stripped 4 bases from V and 3 bases from J, with 17 bases between. Germline CDR1 reads SGHRS; CDR2 reads YFSETQ. The CDR3 covers 15 residues. This CDR3 is CASSPGSGQNYEQYF. CDR3 DNA sequence: TGCGCCAGCAGCCCGGGATCCGGACAGAACTACGAGCAGTACTTC.

This rearrangement joins TRBV5-1 to TRBJ1-1; 7 bases agree with TRBD1. The V segment lost 1 base and the J segment 4 bases; nucleotides outside the gene matches: 7. This CDR3 contains 15 residues. Germline loops: CDR1 SGHRS, CDR2 YFSETQ. CDR3 in amino acids: CASSLTDRVGTEAFF. The DNA of the CDR3 is TGCGCCAGCAGCTTGACAGACAGGGTGGGCACTGAAGCTTTCTTT.